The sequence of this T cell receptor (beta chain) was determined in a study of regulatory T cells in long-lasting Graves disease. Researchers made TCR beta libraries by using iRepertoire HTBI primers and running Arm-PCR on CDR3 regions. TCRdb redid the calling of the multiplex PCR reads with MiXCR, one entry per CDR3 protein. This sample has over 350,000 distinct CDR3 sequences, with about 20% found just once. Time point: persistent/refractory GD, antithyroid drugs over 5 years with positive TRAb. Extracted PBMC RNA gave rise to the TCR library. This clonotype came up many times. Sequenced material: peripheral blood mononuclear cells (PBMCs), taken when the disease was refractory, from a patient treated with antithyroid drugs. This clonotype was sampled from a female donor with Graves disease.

DNA of the CDR3: TGTGCCAGCAGTTTGGGAGGAGGTAATGGCTACACCTTC. Residues: CASSLGGGNGYTF. The chain couples TRBV12-3 or TRBV12-4 to TRBJ1-2; D gene ambiguous. V lost 3 bases, J lost 6 bases, and 11 bases lay in between. The CDR3 is 13 amino acids.